The source of this T cell receptor (beta chain) is a study of cytomegalovirus exposure and HLA in healthy donors. Whole-study findings and limits: Some TCR beta chains (roughly 150 of them) were listed as cytomegalovirus-associated.

Note on this clone: What it binds is unknown.

Sequenced by immunoSEQ multiplex PCR; TCRdb stores in-frame clones only, minus some. Of 200,000 to 250,000 clones in the sample, about nine tenths were seen once. The donors were part of the validation cohort of fewer than 150 subjects. That cohort was separate from the first cohort, which comprised under 700 subjects. Germline-derived CDR1 and CDR2 are SGDLS and YYNGEE. The CDR3 length is 14 residues. V was shortened by 2 bases and J by 0 bases, with 9 bases between the two germline ends. The TCR originated in a young woman in good health and CMV-seropositive. The chain is built from TRBV9 and TRBJ2-7, with D possibly TRBD2 on 5 matching bases. What was sequenced was PBMCs. CDR3: CASSVGASSYEQYF. DNA of the CDR3: TGTGCCAGCAGCGTGGGAGCGAGCTCCTACGAGCAGTACTTC.